A single sample is the source of the 27 T cell receptor beta chains below, sequenced in a study of blood T cell repertoires in COVID-19. Sequenced by immunoSEQ multiplex PCR; TCRdb stores in-frame clones only, minus some. The sample has 210,000 or so clones; around 81% are singletons. The sequenced sample consisted of PBMCs or T cells enriched from blood (not recorded which). The receptors stem from a man younger than 45 with acute COVID-19.

This chain joins TRBV12-5 and TRBJ2-5, with TRBD1 as a possible D gene (6 bases). V lost 3 bases and J 1 base, leaving 12 bases between the germline ends. The CDR3 is made up of 15 amino acids. The germline V gene encodes CDR1 LGHNT and CDR2 FRNRAP. The CDR3 DNA is TGTGCTAGTGGTTTCAACAGGGACCTCCAAGAGACCCAGTACTTC. Its translation is CASGFNRDLQETQYF.

The chain uses TRBV5-1 and TRBJ1-1; TRBD1 matches at 10 bases. J lost 6 bases, V lost 2 bases, and 7 bases had no gene match. CDR3 size: 15 residues. Germline assignment: CDR1 SGHRS and CDR2 YFSETQ. CDR3 protein: CASSFPGTGVAEAFF. As DNA, the CDR3 is TGCGCCAGCAGCTTCCCCGGGACAGGGGTGGCTGAAGCTTTCTTT.

The V gene is TRBV2, the J gene TRBJ1-6; 7 nucleotides agree with TRBD1. The CDR3 loop spans 13 amino acids. CDR1 and CDR2 (germline): SNHLY, FYNNEI. The junction had 8 bases not matched to a gene; V was cut back by 4 bases and J by 14 bases. The CDR3 reads CASSGHFDRALHF. CDR3 DNA sequence: TGTGCCAGCAGTGGGCACTTCGACAGGGCCCTCCACTTT.

This clone was recorded only once. The rearrangement joins TRBV5-1 to TRBJ1-1, with TRBD1 matching 8 bases. With V trimmed by 3 bases and J by 5 bases, 9 bases remained unmatched. This CDR3 is built from 15 residues. CDR1 is SGHRS, CDR2 YFSETQ, per germline. The DNA of the CDR3 is TGCGCCAGCAGCTCAGGGGGCGCGATCGATACTGAAGCTTTCTTT. Translated, it gives CASSSGGAIDTEAFF.

The table lists this clone with a count of one. The chain uses TRBV27 and TRBJ1-2; D unclear. Trimming cost V 3 bases and J 8 bases, with 16 bases left between them. Germline V gene data show CDR1 as MNHEY and CDR2 as SMNVEV (reference sequence). The CDR3 has 14 amino acids. CDR3 region: CASSLAGAVGGYTF. Here the CDR3 DNA reads TGTGCCAGCAGTTTGGCCGGCGCGGTCGGGGGCTACACCTTC.

The rearrangement links TRBV5-5 to TRBJ1-6; no clear D. Trimming removed 2 bases from V and 8 bases from J, with 8 bases in between. Germline CDR1 is SGHKS and CDR2 is YYEKEE (reference sequence). CDR3 length: 13 amino acids. The CDR3 region is CASSFFTDSPLHF. CDR3 in DNA: TGTGCCAGCAGCTTTTTTACTGATTCACCCCTCCACTTT.

The chain combines TRBV7-9 with TRBJ2-7; D gene uncertain. The CDR3 loop spans 14 amino acids. The ends were cut back, 5 bases at V and 3 bases at J, with 14 bases in the middle. Germline values: CDR1 SEHNR, CDR2 FQNEAQ (reference sequence). The CDR3 sequence: CASSPHRSDYEQYF. CDR3 sequence (DNA): TGTGCCAGCAGCCCCCACCGGTCCGACTACGAGCAGTACTTC. Together with reference TRBV7-9 and TRBJ2-7, the CDR3 gives the full variable domain: DTGVSQNPRHKITKRGQNVTFRCDPISEHNRLYWYRQTLGQGPEFLTYFQNEAQLEKSRLLSDRFSAERPKGSFSTLEIQRTEQGDSAMYLCASSPHRSDYEQYFGPGTRLTVT.

The chain couples TRBV11-2 to TRBJ1-3, with D tentatively TRBD1 (6 bases). This CDR3 is built from 17 residues. Trimming took 2 bases from V and 0 from J, leaving 14 bases between them. Germline lookup yields CDR1 SGHAT and CDR2 FQNNGV. The chain's CDR3 is CASSLQTTGYSGNTIYF. In nucleotides, the CDR3 is TGTGCCAGCAGCTTACAGACTACAGGGTACTCTGGAAACACCATATATTTT.

V and J are TRBV6-5 and TRBJ2-4; D not certain. CDR1 and CDR2 (germline): MNHEY, SVGAGI. Trimming stripped 6 bases from V and 0 bases from J, with 9 bases between. This CDR3 comprises 14 residues. CDR3 in DNA: TGTGCCAGCAGCGTCTCTCTAGCCAAAAACATTCAGTACTTC. This gives the protein CASSVSLAKNIQYF.

The gene calls are TRBV9 and TRBJ2-6, with D tentatively TRBD2 (5 bases). CDR1 is SGDLS and CDR2 is YYNGEE in the germline V gene. The CDR3 has 15 amino acids. V lost 3 bases and J lost 4, with 11 bases in between. As DNA, the CDR3 is TGTGCCAGCAGCGGTCTTGGGGAGGGGGCCAACGTCCTGACTTTC. Translation: CASSGLGEGANVLTF.

To note about this clone: The sample has other DNA sequences that encode this CDR3 too. The V and J genes are TRBV7-9 and TRBJ1-5; TRBD1 aligns across 7 bases. This CDR3 is 13 amino acids long. The J segment lost 4 bases and the V segment lost 5 bases, leaving 2 bases of the junction unmatched. Per the germline V gene, CDR1 is SEHNR and CDR2 is FQNEAQ (reference sequence). DNA of the CDR3: TGTGCCAGCAGCACGACAGGGAATCAGCCCCAGCATTTT. Translating it yields CASSTTGNQPQHF.

This clone was counted between two and nine times. This chain's CDR3 is CASSSGGDSGNTIYF. The DNA of the CDR3 is TGCGCCAGCAGCTCGGGCGGGGACTCTGGAAACACCATATATTTT. This rearrangement joins TRBV5-1 to TRBJ1-3, with D unresolved. Germline CDR1 is SGHRS and CDR2 is YFSETQ. The CDR3 sequence is 15 residues long. The germline V and J ends were trimmed by 3 bases and 0 bases, with 10 bases remaining between them.

The V gene is TRBV28, the J gene TRBJ2-4; 10 bases match TRBD2. The germline CDR1 and CDR2 sequences are MDHEN and SYDVKM. The junction had 8 bases not matched to a gene; V was cut back by 5 bases and J by 1 base. The CDR3 extends over 17 amino acids. The CDR3 is CASSRASGGRAKNIQYF. The CDR3 coding sequence is TGTGCCAGCAGTCGGGCTAGCGGGGGCCGGGCCAAAAACATTCAGTACTTC.

The gene calls are TRBV6-4 and TRBJ1-2; 7 bases are shared with TRBD1. The J segment lost 1 base and the V segment lost 6 bases, leaving 8 bases of the junction unmatched. CDR1 and CDR2 (germline): MRHNA, SNTAGT. The CDR3 has 15 amino acids. The CDR3 DNA reads as TGTGCCAGCAGAGAAGAGACAGGGCTTAACTATGGCTACACCTTC. It specifies CASREETGLNYGYTF.

V is TRBV21-1 and J is TRBJ2-7; no check of the table's D call, TRBD1, against the DNA was made. TRBV21-1 is designated a pseudogene. This CDR3 region has 14 residues. The CDR3 nucleotides read TGTGCCAGCAGCCCGAGGGACAGGGGTGCCGAGCAGTACTTC. Amino acids: CASSPRDRGAEQYF.

This clone was seen a single time. The chain combines TRBV4-1 with TRBJ1-1, with a possible D match to TRBD1 (5 bases). Trimming removed 0 bases from V and 6 bases from J, with 14 bases in between. The germline V gene encodes CDR1 MGHRA and CDR2 YSYEKL. The CDR3 is made up of 15 amino acids. This CDR3 reads CASSQDAGLRAEAFF. CDR3 DNA: TGCGCCAGCAGCCAAGATGCGGGACTAAGGGCTGAAGCTTTCTTT.

The rearrangement uses TRBV5-1 and TRBJ2-2; D possibly corresponds to TRBD2 (7 bases). Germline CDR1 SGHRS, CDR2 YFSETQ. V lost 4 bases, J lost 0 bases, and 13 bases lay in between. This CDR3 is 16 amino acids long. The CDR3 here is CASSPLGGPNTGELFF. The CDR3 coding sequence is TGCGCCAGCAGCCCCCTGGGGGGGCCGAACACCGGGGAGCTGTTTTTT.

This sequence joins TRBV2 and TRBJ2-5; 10 bases fit TRBD2. The CDR3 has 15 amino acids. The germline V gene has CDR1 SNHLY and CDR2 FYNNEI. V was clipped by 6 bases and J by 1 base; unmatched bases: 5. The CDR3 here is CASRGLAGAQETQYF. The CDR3 DNA sequence: TGTGCCAGCAGGGGGCTAGCGGGGGCCCAAGAGACCCAGTACTTC.

This sequence joins TRBV5-4 and TRBJ2-7; D is perhaps TRBD1 (5 bases). This CDR3 spans 14 amino acids. Trimming took off 0 bases at V and 2 bases at J, with 9 bases between the two ends. CDR1 is SGHNT, CDR2 YYREEE, per germline (reference sequence). The chain's CDR3 is CASSLARVPYEQYF. CDR3 sequence (DNA): TGTGCCAGCAGCTTGGCCAGGGTCCCCTACGAGCAGTACTTC.

This chain joins TRBV10-2 and TRBJ2-2; D gene uncertain. The V end lost 4 bases, the J end lost 4 bases, and 10 bases lay between the germline ends. The CDR3 is 14 residues long. Germline assignment: CDR1 WSHSY and CDR2 SAAADI. The CDR3 spells CASSVPGSTGELFF. CDR3 sequence (DNA): TGCGCCAGCAGTGTACCAGGTTCCACCGGGGAGCTGTTTTTT.

The chain has TRBV3-1 (or the pseudogene TRBV3-2) and TRBJ1-1, with TRBD1 matching over 8 bases. V shed 6 bases, J shed 5 bases, and the junction held 8 bases outside the gene matches. Germline assignment: CDR1 LGHDT and CDR2 YNNKEL (reference sequence). The CDR3 extends over 14 amino acids. CDR3 sequence (DNA): TGTGCCAGCAGTTTGACAGGGGCGGGTACTGAAGCTTTCTTT. This sequence encodes CASSLTGAGTEAFF.

In DNA form, the CDR3 reads TGTGCCGTACGGGACAGGGGTTATAGCAATCAGCCCCAGCATTTT. Its translation: CAVRDRGYSNQPQHF. The chain employs TRBV19 and TRBJ1-5, with 10 nucleotides matching TRBD1. This CDR3 is 15 amino acids long. The trim removed 11 bases at V and 0 bases at J, leaving 7 bases unmatched. CDR1 and CDR2 from the germline V gene are LNHDA and SQIVND (reference sequence).

The chain has TRBV23-1 and TRBJ2-7, with a possible D match to TRBD1 (6 bases). TRBV23-1 is noted as an ORF with a role that remains uncertain. V was cut by 7 bases and J by 3 bases, with 10 bases left in between. The CDR3 has 12 residues. The CDR3 sequence: CASNRTDYEQYF. In DNA, the CDR3 is TGCGCCAGCAACCGGACAGACTACGAGCAGTACTTC.

The gene calls are TRBV5-4 and TRBJ2-3, with 15 bases aligning to TRBD2. Germline CDR1 and CDR2: SGHNT and YYREEE (reference sequence). CDR3 length: 19 amino acids. Trimming took 0 bases from V and 2 from J; bases not matched to a gene: 7. The CDR3 region is CASSLVWGLAGGTTDTQYF. The CDR3 DNA sequence: TGTGCCAGCAGCTTGGTTTGGGGACTAGCGGGGGGCACCACAGATACGCAGTATTTT. The entire variable domain, with the rest obtained from reference TRBV5-4 and TRBJ2-3, is as follows: ETGVTQSPTHLIKTRGQQVTLRCSSQSGHNTVSWYQQALGQGPQFIFQYYREEENGRGNFPPRFSGLQFPNYSSELNVNALELDDSALYLCASSLVWGLAGGTTDTQYFGPGTRLTVL.

This clone was recorded a few times. The genes are TRBV19 and TRBJ2-7, with 9 nucleotides matching TRBD1. Germline V gene lookup returns CDR1 LNHDA and CDR2 SQIVND (reference sequence). The CDR3 contains 14 residues. V was clipped by 7 bases and J by 9 bases; unmatched bases: 13. The CDR3 here is CASTPGQGGLAQYF. The CDR3 bases are TGTGCCAGTACACCGGGACAGGGAGGTTTGGCGCAGTACTTC.

This clone was observed a single time. The chain joins TRBV7-9 to TRBJ1-1, with D maybe TRBD1 (5 bases). The CDR3 is 15 amino acids. Deletions cut 3 bases from V and 0 bases from J, with 11 bases between. Germline lookup yields CDR1 SEHNR and CDR2 FQNEAQ (reference sequence). The CDR3 here is CASSFGGVVNTEAFF. CDR3 coding DNA: TGTGCCAGCAGCTTCGGGGGAGTAGTGAACACTGAAGCTTTCTTT.

This chain links TRBV7-2 with TRBJ2-3; 10 nucleotides align to TRBD2. V dropped 2 bases and J dropped 3; count of bases not matched to a gene: 5. This CDR3 is built from 16 residues. In germline, CDR1 is SGHTA, CDR2 FQGNSA. The CDR3 reads CASSLPSGGGTDTQYF. The CDR3, as DNA: TGTGCCAGCAGCTTACCCAGCGGGGGGGGTACAGATACGCAGTATTTT. The complete variable domain, with remaining parts taken from reference TRBV7-2 and TRBJ2-3, reads GAGVSQSPSNKVTEKGKDVELRCDPISGHTALYWYRQSLGQGLEFLIYFQGNSAPDKSGLPSDRFSAERTGGSVSTLTIQRTQQEDSAVYLCASSLPSGGGTDTQYFGPGTRLTVL.